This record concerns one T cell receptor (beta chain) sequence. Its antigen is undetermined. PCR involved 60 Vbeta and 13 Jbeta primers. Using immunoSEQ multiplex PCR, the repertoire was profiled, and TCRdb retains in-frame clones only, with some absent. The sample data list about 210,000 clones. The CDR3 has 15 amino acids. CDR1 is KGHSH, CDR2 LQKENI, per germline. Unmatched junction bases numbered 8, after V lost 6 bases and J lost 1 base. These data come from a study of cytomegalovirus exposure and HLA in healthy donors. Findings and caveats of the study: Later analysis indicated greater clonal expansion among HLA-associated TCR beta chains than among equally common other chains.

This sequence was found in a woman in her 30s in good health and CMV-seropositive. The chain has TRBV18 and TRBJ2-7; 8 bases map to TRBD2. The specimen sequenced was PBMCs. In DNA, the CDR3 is TGTGCCAGCTCTCCTTTTAGCGGGATTTCCTACGAGCAGTACTTC. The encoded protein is CASSPFSGISYEQYF.